This T cell receptor (beta chain) originates from a study of blood T cell repertoires in COVID-19. For the study at large: PBMCs, B-cell-depleted T cells, or T cells provided the cDNA or gDNA that made up the material.

Categorization into cohorts depended on clinical history that participants reported. In the authors' methods: It was from reference gene primer amplification that nucleated cell counts were estimated. Sequencing used immunoSEQ multiplex PCR; TCRdb keeps in-frame clones, though not all of them. V and J calls and clone size are copied from that table; D and trimming were computed from the DNA. Altogether more than 110,000 clones are present, around 82% being singletons, with the ten largest covering approximately 5%. The germline CDR1 and CDR2 sequences are ENHRY and SYGVKD. V shed 0 bases and J shed 4 bases, with 9 bases lying between them. This CDR3 is 15 amino acids long.

Sequencing input: PBMCs or T cells enriched from blood (not recorded which). The receptor's source is a man aged 40-55 years with acute COVID-19. The chain uses TRBV10-3 and TRBJ2-2, with D uncertain. The DNA of the CDR3 is TGTGCCATCAGTGAGTCGAGAGACACCACCGGGGAGCTGTTTTTT. This codes for CAISESRDTTGELFF.